Following are 2 T cell receptor beta chains from one sample sequenced in a study of control samples from healthy donors and cancer patients. Profiled with immunoSEQ multiplex PCR; TCRdb holds only in-frame clones, not every one. This sample carries under 150,000 clones, roughly 93% of them seen once, and the ten largest clones take approximately 2.5%. Sequencing used blood. These TCRs come from a man aged 25 to 45 in good health.

This clone was counted a single time. The CDR3: CASSEGTGGSREAFF. As DNA, the CDR3 is TGTGCCAGCAGCGAAGGGACAGGGGGTAGTAGAGAAGCTTTCTTT. The V call is TRBV9, the J call TRBJ1-1, with 11 bases fitting TRBD1. Per the germline V gene, CDR1 is SGDLS and CDR2 is YYNGEE. This CDR3 comprises 15 residues. With V trimmed by 3 bases and J by 8 bases, 9 bases remained unmatched.

J is TRBJ1-5 and V is TRBV30, with D perhaps TRBD1 (5 bases). V was cut by 4 bases and J by 1 base, with 23 bases left in between. Looked up from germline, CDR1 is GTSNPN and CDR2 is SVGIG (reference sequence). The CDR3 covers 18 residues. CDR3 residues: CAWTPPKWGKRSNQPQHF. The DNA of the CDR3 is TGTGCCTGGACACCTCCTAAGTGGGGGAAGAGGAGCAATCAGCCCCAGCATTTT.